This T cell receptor beta chain emerged from a study of blood T cell repertoires in COVID-19. For the study at large: The analysed material was cDNA or gDNA that came from T cells, B-cell-depleted T cells, or PBMCs.

In the original processing: Reference gene primer amplification yielded estimated nucleated cell counts. TCRdb keeps only in-frame clones here, not all; method: immunoSEQ multiplex PCR. That table gives V, J and clone size, and the DNA gave D and trimming. The table records about 300,000 clones, approximately 88% of them present only once. Enrolment of Seattle patients took place during active infection, and they were followed longitudinally. There are 18 residues in the CDR3. Germline CDR1 and CDR2: MNHNY and SVGAGI (reference sequence). Trimming took 5 bases from V and 0 from J, leaving 20 bases between them.

This rearrangement joins TRBV6-6 to TRBJ2-1; the D gene is possibly TRBD1 (8 bases). The sequence was obtained from a human donor with COVID-19, enrolled during active disease. The donor label of this sample is uncertain. The sequenced material came from peripheral blood. CDR3 sequence: CASSLTGGESSSYNEQFF. In DNA, the CDR3 is TGTGCCAGCAGTCTTACAGGGGGGGAGAGTTCCTCCTACAATGAGCAGTTCTTC.